Each of the 30 T cell receptor beta chains below was sequenced from the same sample in a study of T cells in Graves' hyperthyroidism and ophthalmopathy. TCR beta CDR3 regions were amplified from RNA transcripts. Using the HTBI primer set, a first-round RT-PCR was run on the TCR CDR3. TCRdb re-derived calls from the multiplex PCR reads in MiXCR, one entry per CDR3 protein. This sample carries hundreds of thousands of distinct CDR3 sequences, roughly 15% of them seen once, and the ten largest clones take less than 3.5%. The sequenced material came from blood. Source of these receptors: a woman between 40 and 55 years old with Graves' ophthalmopathy.

This clonotype was recorded many times. Mismatch with germline at one junction end may stem from a read error. The chain combines TRBV20-1 with TRBJ2-1; the match to TRBD2 covers 7 bases. This CDR3 spans 14 amino acids. Germline V gene sequence: CDR1 DFQATT, CDR2 SNEGSKA (reference sequence). CDR3 bases: TGCAGTGCCAGAGAGAGAAGCGGGAACAATGAGCAGTTCTTC. This gives the protein CSARERSGNNEQFF.

Concerning this clonotype: A read error may produce the germline difference seen at one junction end. The chain couples TRBV11-2 to TRBJ1-6; 8 nucleotides line up with TRBD1. In germline, CDR1 is SGHAT, CDR2 FQNNGV. The CDR3 spans 16 residues. The CDR3: CANSLAPSRGLSPLHF. As DNA, the CDR3 is TGTGCCAACAGCTTAGCACCGTCCAGGGGGCTTTCACCCCTCCACTTT.

The chain couples TRBV10-2 to TRBJ1-3; a possible D gene is TRBD1 (6 bases). The CDR3 consists of 15 residues. Trimming took 6 bases from V and 0 from J, leaving 12 bases between them. The germline gives CDR1 WSHSY, CDR2 SAAADI. CDR3 nucleotide sequence: TGCGCCAGCAGGTTGGACAGTGGCTCTGGAAACACCATATATTTT. Translation: CASRLDSGSGNTIYF.

This clonotype was seen a handful of times. The gene calls are TRBV7-2 and TRBJ1-3; D call uncertain. Germline V gene lookup returns CDR1 SGHTA and CDR2 FQGNSA. The CDR3 is 15 residues long. Trimming took off 2 bases at V and 7 bases at J, with 15 bases between the two ends. In nucleotides, the CDR3 is TGTGCCAGCAGCTTATGGGCCTCCCTCGGGAACACCATATATTTT. It encodes CASSLWASLGNTIYF.

This clonotype has ten or more counts. V usage is TRBV7-2 and J usage is TRBJ2-3; TRBD2 matches 12 bases. CDR3 length equals 18 residues. Trimming at V came to 0 bases and at J to 9 bases, leaving 13 bases not matched to a gene. CDR1 SGHTA and CDR2 FQGNSA come from the germline V gene. CDR3 coding DNA: TGTGCCAGCAGCTTAGCGAAGACTAGCGGGAGAGGATTGGGAACGCAGTATTTT. Protein: CASSLAKTSGRGLGTQYF. Based on the CDR3 plus reference TRBV7-2 and TRBJ2-3, the full variable domain is GAGVSQSPSNKVTEKGKDVELRCDPISGHTALYWYRQSLGQGLEFLIYFQGNSAPDKSGLPSDRFSAERTGGSVSTLTIQRTQQEDSAVYLCASSLAKTSGRGLGTQYFGPGTRLTVL.

This clonotype was recorded at least ten times. As DNA, the CDR3 is TGTGCCAGCTCACCGAGTCGGGGTTCGGTGAACACTGAAGCTTTCTTT. Translating gives CASSPSRGSVNTEAFF. The genes are TRBV18 and TRBJ1-1; no definite D call. The CDR3 has 16 residues. The germline CDR1 and CDR2 sequences are KGHSH and LQKENI. The V end was cut by 3 bases, the J end by 0 bases, with 14 bases between. Drawing the rest from reference TRBV18 and TRBJ1-1, the complete variable domain is NAGVMQNPRHLVRRRGQEARLRCSPMKGHSHVYWYRQLPEEGLKFMVYLQKENIIDESGMPKERFSAEFPKEGPSILRIQQVVRGDSAAYFCASSPSRGSVNTEAFFGQGTRLTVV.

This clonotype has ten or more counts. The J gene is TRBJ2-3, the V gene TRBV6-1; no clear D. Trimming shortened V by 6 bases and J by 0 bases, and 7 bases separated the two germline ends. CDR1 is MNHNS, CDR2 SASEGT, per germline. The CDR3 sequence is 13 residues long. The CDR3: CASRKVSTDTQYF. Here the CDR3 DNA reads TGTGCCAGCAGGAAGGTTAGCACAGATACGCAGTATTTT.

This clonotype was found a few times. This chain links TRBV19 with TRBJ2-2, with D unclear. This CDR3 spans 16 amino acids. Looked up from germline, CDR1 is LNHDA and CDR2 is SQIVND (reference sequence). V was shortened by 5 bases and J by 0 bases, with 13 bases between the two germline ends. CDR3 nucleotide sequence: TGTGCCAGTAGTCCCTGGGGAAACGCGAACACCGGGGAGCTGTTTTTT. Translated: CASSPWGNANTGELFF.

This clonotype showed up many times. This chain connects TRBV20-1 to TRBJ2-1, with D possibly being TRBD2 (6 bases). The germline CDR1 and CDR2 sequences are DFQATT and SNEGSKA (reference sequence). V dropped 3 bases and J dropped 4 bases, with 13 bases sitting between them. This CDR3 spans 14 amino acids. CDR3 sequence reads: CSASGLAKYNEQFF. The CDR3 nucleotides read TGCAGTGCTAGTGGGCTAGCGAAATACAATGAGCAGTTCTTC.

About this clonotype: One end of the junction is discordant with germline, which a read error may explain. The gene calls are TRBV5-1 and TRBJ1-6; D might be TRBD1 (5 bases). The CDR3 covers 15 residues. From germline, CDR1 is SGHRS and CDR2 YFSETQ. CDR3 DNA sequence: TGCGCCAGCAGCCTGGGACTCCCCGGGAATTCACCCTTCCACTTT. The encoded protein is CASSLGLPGNSPFHF.

This clonotype was counted ten times or more. The rearrangement joins TRBV18 to TRBJ1-1; 10 bases line up with TRBD1. CDR1 is KGHSH and CDR2 is LQKENI in the germline V gene. With V trimmed by 1 base and J by 3 bases, 2 bases remained unmatched. The CDR3 length is 15 residues. CDR3 bases: TGTGCCAGCTCACCACGACAGGGGGCCTACACTGAAGCTTTCTTT. Its protein is CASSPRQGAYTEAFF.

J is TRBJ2-1 and V is TRBV11-1, with 13 positions matching TRBD2. The V gene end was trimmed by 6 bases and the J gene end by 2 bases; junction bases not matched to a gene: 4. Germline lookup yields CDR1 SGHAT and CDR2 FQDESV (reference sequence). This CDR3 spans 16 amino acids. CDR3 sequence (DNA): TGTGCCAGCAGTCGACTAGCGGGGGGAACCTACAATGAGCAGTTCTTC. This codes for CASSRLAGGTYNEQFF.

In this sample, this clonotype turned up many times. V and J are TRBV2 and TRBJ2-3; tentative D call: TRBD1 (6 bases). The CDR3 length is 17 residues. Trimming took off 6 bases at V and 2 bases at J, with 21 bases between the two ends. Germline CDR1 is SNHLY and CDR2 is FYNNEI. The CDR3 sequence is CASRGRGHGTLTDTQYF. Here the CDR3 DNA reads TGTGCCAGCAGGGGCAGGGGACACGGGACGCTCACAGATACGCAGTATTTT.

The CDR3 here is CASSEQSRPNEQYF. The CDR3 region has the DNA TGTGCCAGCAGTGAACAGTCTCGGCCTAACGAGCAGTACTTC. J is TRBJ2-7 and V is TRBV6-1; unclear D gene. The CDR3 has 14 amino acids. Looked up from germline, CDR1 is MNHNS and CDR2 is SASEGT. V lost 2 bases to trimming and J lost 5 bases, with 13 bases between them.

This clonotype has ten or more counts. An end of the junction does not agree with germline; a read error may underlie this. V gene TRBV3-1 combines with J gene TRBJ1-5; the match to TRBD1 covers 8 bases. This CDR3 has 15 amino acids. CDR1 and CDR2 (germline): LGHDT, YNNKEL (reference sequence). In DNA form, the CDR3 reads TGCGCCAGCAGCCAAGATGGGACAGGAGGACAGCCCCAGCATTTT. Residues: CASSQDGTGGQPQHF.

A single count supports this clonotype. The rearrangement joins TRBV27 to TRBJ2-7; D uncertain. The V end lost 6 bases, the J end lost 2 bases, and 20 bases lay between the germline ends. Per the germline V gene, CDR1 is MNHEY and CDR2 is SMNVEV (reference sequence). This CDR3 region has 16 residues. CDR3 coding DNA: TGTGCCAGCAGCCTCTCTTTATGGACCAGACCCTACGAGCAGTACTTC. Amino acids: CASSLSLWTRPYEQYF.

In this sample, this clonotype turned up many times. This sequence joins TRBV12-5 and TRBJ1-1; possible D gene TRBD1, 6 bases. The V end was cut by 1 base, the J end by 0 bases, with 15 bases between. CDR1 and CDR2 (germline): LGHNT, FRNRAP. This CDR3 contains 17 residues. CDR3 sequence (DNA): TGTGCTAGTGGTTTGGAGGCGAGGGGACAACTGAACACTGAAGCTTTCTTT. Protein product: CASGLEARGQLNTEAFF. Combining the CDR3 with reference TRBV12-5 and TRBJ1-1 gives the whole variable domain DARVTQTPRHKVTEMGQEVTMRCQPILGHNTVFWYRQTMMQGLELLAYFRNRAPLDDSGMPKDRFSAEMPDATLATLKIQPSEPRDSAVYFCASGLEARGQLNTEAFFGQGTRLTVV.

This clonotype was counted ten times or more. The chain combines TRBV12-3 or TRBV12-4 with TRBJ2-2; 11 nucleotides line up with TRBD2. This CDR3 spans 15 amino acids. The ends lost 7 bases at V and 3 bases at J; junction bases unmatched: 4. The CDR3 nucleotides are TGTGCCAGCAACCTAGCGGGGGGCCACACCGGGGAGCTGTTTTTT. Translation gives CASNLAGGHTGELFF.

This clonotype occurred many times. This chain connects TRBV6-1 to TRBJ2-6; D remains unclear. Germline CDR1 is MNHNS and CDR2 is SASEGT. Trimming left V 5 bases short and J 1 base short, with 9 bases between. This CDR3 has 15 residues. The CDR3 reads CASSLPPSGANVLTF. CDR3 sequence (DNA): TGTGCCAGCAGTCTTCCCCCTTCTGGGGCCAACGTCCTGACTTTC.

This clonotype was seen at least ten times. The CDR3 reads CASSLALARSMNTEAFF. The CDR3 coding sequence is TGTGCCAGCAGCTTAGCGCTTGCCAGATCCATGAACACTGAAGCTTTCTTT. The rearrangement uses TRBV11-1 and TRBJ1-1; D call uncertain. The CDR3 has 17 residues. Trimming removed 0 bases from V and 0 bases from J, with 14 bases in between. Germline values: CDR1 SGHAT, CDR2 FQDESV (reference sequence).

This clonotype was counted ten times or more. The rearrangement joins TRBV6-6 to TRBJ1-6; 7 bases line up with TRBD1. The CDR3 has 16 residues. CDR1 and CDR2 from the germline V gene are MNHNY and SVGAGI (reference sequence). V trimming: 2 bases; J trimming: 10 bases; junction bases outside the gene matches: 11. The CDR3 DNA reads TGTGCCAGCAGTTACCGTGGACAGGCGATTGGATCACCCCTCCACTTT. It codes for CASSYRGQAIGSPLHF.

For this clonotype: Because it lacks the conserved phenylalanine or tryptophan at the end, this CDR3 is likely a read error. V and J are TRBV28 and TRBJ2-7; TRBD1 agrees at 9 bases. Per germline, CDR1 MDHEN and CDR2 SYDVKM. CDR3 length equals 14 residues. Trimming took 6 bases from V and 4 from J; bases not matched to a gene: 7. The CDR3 bases are TGTGCCAGCAGGAGAACAGGGGGCGGGTACGAGCAGTACCTC. Translating gives CASRRTGGGYEQYL.

The J gene is TRBJ1-4, the V gene TRBV6-6; TRBD1 matches at 9 bases. Per germline, CDR1 MNHNY and CDR2 SVGAGI (reference sequence). The CDR3 spans 15 residues. J was trimmed by 5 bases and V by 2 bases; bases with no gene match: 3. The chain's CDR3 is CASSYAGTGNEKLFF. The CDR3 DNA reads TGTGCCAGCAGTTACGCCGGGACAGGGAATGAAAAACTGTTTTTT.

The CDR3, as DNA: TGTGCCAGCCAACTAGCGGGGACCAACACCGGGGAGCTGTTTTTT. This encodes CASQLAGTNTGELFF. J is TRBJ2-2 and V is TRBV2, with TRBD2 matching 10 bases. The germline V gene encodes CDR1 SNHLY and CDR2 FYNNEI. This CDR3 has 15 amino acids. V lost 8 bases to trimming and J lost 2 bases; unmatched junction nucleotides: 5.

At least ten counts were recorded for this clonotype. This chain links TRBV10-3 with TRBJ2-1; possibly TRBD1 or TRBD2 for D (5 bases each). With 8 bases removed from V and 5 bases from J, the gap between germline ends came to 19 bases. The CDR3 loop spans 15 amino acids. CDR1 is ENHRY and CDR2 is SYGVKD in the germline V gene. CDR3 sequence (DNA): TGTGCCATCTCGGGGACCAGCCTCGAAAACAATGAGCAGTTCTTC. It specifies CAISGTSLENNEQFF.

This clonotype was seen repeatedly, ten times or more. The chain combines TRBV3-1 with TRBJ2-1; D perhaps matches TRBD1 (7 bases). There are 12 residues in the CDR3. V lost 3 bases to trimming and J lost 14 bases, with 14 bases between them. Germline-derived CDR1 and CDR2 are LGHDT and YNNKEL (reference sequence). CDR3 nucleotides: TGTGCCAGCAGCCAGGGTGACAGGGAGGAGTTCTTC. Its translation: CASSQGDREEFF.

V is TRBV5-5 and J is TRBJ1-1; D gene ambiguous. This CDR3 is 16 amino acids long. Germline loops: CDR1 SGHKS, CDR2 YYEKEE (reference sequence). V was clipped by 1 base and J by 4 bases, with 17 bases between them. Written as DNA, the CDR3 is TGTGCCAGCAGCTTGACCCCGCGGGTAGAGAGCACTGAAGCTTTCTTT. It yields the protein CASSLTPRVESTEAFF.

This clonotype was recorded at least ten times. J is TRBJ2-7 and V is TRBV7-9, with a weak D call TRBD2 (6 bases). Germline assignment: CDR1 SEHNR and CDR2 FQNEAQ (reference sequence). There are 14 residues in the CDR3. The V gene lost 5 bases and the J gene lost 0 bases, with 11 bases spanning the gap. In nucleotides, the CDR3 is TGTGCCAGCAGCGCCCCGGGACTCTCCTACGAGCAGTACTTC. Its translation: CASSAPGLSYEQYF.

This clonotype was seen at least ten times. The rearrangement uses TRBV28 and TRBJ1-5, with a possible D match to TRBD1 (6 bases). V was trimmed by 5 bases and J by 3 bases, leaving 14 bases between them. Germline V gene sequence: CDR1 MDHEN, CDR2 SYDVKM. The CDR3 is made up of 15 amino acids. The CDR3 protein is CASSPTGQLNQPQHF. As DNA, the CDR3 is TGTGCCAGCAGTCCAACTGGACAGCTCAATCAGCCCCAGCATTTT.

This clonotype was detected a few times. The J gene is TRBJ1-4, the V gene TRBV5-5, with D uncertain. The length of the CDR3 is 16 residues. V was shortened by 0 bases and J by 4 bases, with 13 bases between the two germline ends. The germline V gene has CDR1 SGHKS and CDR2 YYEKEE (reference sequence). The CDR3, as DNA: TGTGCCAGCAGCTTGGCCGACCGGGTGCTTAATGAAAAACTGTTTTTT. Protein: CASSLADRVLNEKLFF. The entire variable domain, with the rest obtained from reference TRBV5-5 and TRBJ1-4, is as follows: DAGVTQSPTHLIKTRGQQVTLRCSPISGHKSVSWYQQVLGQGPQFIFQYYEKEERGRGNFPDRFSARQFPNYSSELNVNALLLGDSALYLCASSLADRVLNEKLFFGSGTQLSVL.